Listed here is a single T cell receptor (beta chain). Its antigen is not identified. The V gene's germline CDR1 is SGHDN and CDR2 FVKESK. This CDR3 spans 16 amino acids. The V gene lost 1 base and the J gene lost 0 bases, with 10 bases spanning the gap. The repertoire was sequenced with immunoSEQ multiplex PCR; TCRdb's copy has only in-frame clones and lacks some. The sample lists some 47,000 clones, more than 65% seen once, with about 1.9% in the top ten. This entry belongs to a study of OX40 agonist ivuxolimab in advanced cancers. Study-level background: Intravenous ivuxolimab at 0.01 to 10 mg/kg was given to patients every 2 weeks. Melanoma, hepatocellular carcinoma, head and neck or renal cell cancer occurred in dose-escalation patients. Study outcomes and limitations: The CD4+ and CD8+ T cells in the blood had expanded clonally by week 6 at 0.1 to 3.0 mg/kg.

The sample was CD4+ or CD8+ T cells sorted from blood, taken in a trial of the OX40 agonist ivuxolimab. The sequence was obtained from an adult with an advanced solid tumor such as melanoma, head and neck, liver or kidney cancer. The J gene is TRBJ1-3, the V gene TRBV14; D unclear. The CDR3 spells CASSQGNTVSGNTIYF. In DNA, the CDR3 is TGTGCCAGCAGCCAAGGGAACACAGTCTCTGGAAACACCATATATTTT.